Listed below are T cell receptor beta chains from one sample, sequenced in a study of cytomegalovirus exposure and HLA in healthy donors. The protocol was immunoSEQ multiplex PCR, while the TCRdb copy is restricted to in-frame clones and leaves out a portion. Among around 300,000 clones listed, over 75% were seen once. Sequencing was carried out using PBMCs. These receptors all come from a man under 40 in good health and CMV-seronegative. CDR3s include the opening cysteine and the closing phenylalanine or tryptophan. The order of the fields is V gene, J gene, clone size, D gene, CDR3 protein, CDR3 DNA. A D gene is named only where the DNA matches it firmly. Clone size appears in some rows only: once, few, many, or a class for an expanded clone.

V gene: TRBV4-1; J gene: TRBJ2-7; clone size: once; D gene: TRBD1; CDR3 protein: CASSHDRVGSEQYF; CDR3 DNA: TGCGCCAGCAGCCATGACAGGGTGGGTTCCGAGCAGTACTTC
V gene: TRBV7-8; J gene: TRBJ2-7; clone size: once; D gene: -; CDR3 protein: CASSLARTDYEQYF; CDR3 DNA: TGTGCCAGCAGCTTAGCGCGGACAGACTACGAGCAGTACTTC
V gene: TRBV18; J gene: TRBJ2-5; clone size: -; D gene: -; CDR3 protein: CASSPVQGQETQYF; CDR3 DNA: TGTGCCAGCTCACCAGTACAGGGTCAGGAGACCCAGTACTTC
V gene: TRBV11-2; J gene: TRBJ1-2; clone size: few; D gene: -; CDR3 protein: CASSLVQQGYGYTF; CDR3 DNA: TGTGCCAGCAGCTTAGTACAGCAGGGCTATGGCTACACCTTC
V gene: TRBV6-5; J gene: TRBJ2-7; clone size: -; D gene: -; CDR3 protein: CASSYSHPTSSYEQYF; CDR3 DNA: TGTGCCAGCAGTTACTCGCACCCCACGAGCTCCTACGAGCAGTACTTC
V gene: TRBV7-8; J gene: TRBJ2-7; clone size: -; D gene: TRBD1; CDR3 protein: CASRGQGRTYEQYF; CDR3 DNA: TGTGCCAGCCGTGGACAGGGACGTACCTACGAGCAGTACTTC
V gene: TRBV5-5; J gene: TRBJ1-1; clone size: -; D gene: -; CDR3 protein: CASSLSALLNTEAFF; CDR3 DNA: TGTGCCAGCAGCCTCTCTGCACTCTTGAACACTGAAGCTTTCTTT
V gene: TRBV11-2; J gene: TRBJ1-1; clone size: -; D gene: -; CDR3 protein: CASSLHRESEAFF; CDR3 DNA: TGTGCCAGCAGCCTCCACAGGGAATCTGAAGCTTTCTTT
V gene: TRBV7-8; J gene: TRBJ2-1; clone size: -; D gene: -; CDR3 protein: CASSLSGYNEQFF; CDR3 DNA: TGTGCCAGCAGCTTATCAGGGTACAATGAGCAGTTCTTC
V gene: TRBV10-3; J gene: TRBJ2-7; clone size: -; D gene: -; CDR3 protein: CAISESTTRPYF; CDR3 DNA: TGTGCCATCAGTGAGTCGACGACTCGGCCGTACTTC
V gene: TRBV19; J gene: TRBJ1-5; clone size: -; D gene: -; CDR3 protein: CASSLEEGNQPQHF; CDR3 DNA: TGTGCCAGTAGCCTCGAGGAGGGAAATCAGCCCCAGCATTTT
V gene: TRBV19; J gene: TRBJ1-2; clone size: -; D gene: TRBD1; CDR3 protein: CASNSLDRGLGYTF; CDR3 DNA: TGTGCCAGTAACTCTCTAGACAGGGGGCTTGGCTACACCTTC
V gene: TRBV7-9; J gene: TRBJ2-7; clone size: -; D gene: TRBD1; CDR3 protein: CASSARDRGHEQYF; CDR3 DNA: TGTGCCAGCAGCGCCCGGGACAGGGGACACGAGCAGTACTTC
V gene: TRBV5-6; J gene: TRBJ1-1; clone size: -; D gene: -; CDR3 protein: CASNLWQGDTEAFF; CDR3 DNA: TGTGCCAGCAACCTTTGGCAGGGTGACACTGAAGCTTTCTTT
V gene: TRBV7-8; J gene: TRBJ1-1; clone size: -; D gene: -; CDR3 protein: CASSLLALPNTEAFF; CDR3 DNA: TGTGCCAGCAGCTTACTCGCCCTACCGAACACTGAAGCTTTCTTT
V gene: TRBV25-1; J gene: TRBJ2-1; clone size: -; D gene: TRBD2; CDR3 protein: CASSDRTSGRLDEQFF; CDR3 DNA: TGTGCCAGCAGTGATAGGACTAGCGGGCGCTTGGATGAGCAGTTCTTC
V gene: TRBV19; J gene: TRBJ1-2; clone size: few; D gene: -; CDR3 protein: CASSRGRSYGYTF; CDR3 DNA: TGTGCCAGTAGTAGGGGGCGATCCTATGGCTACACCTTC
V gene: TRBV6-1; J gene: TRBJ1-2; clone size: -; D gene: -; CDR3 protein: CASRSTVVAGYTF; CDR3 DNA: TGTGCCAGCAGAAGTACAGTAGTTGCCGGCTACACCTTC
V gene: TRBV27; J gene: TRBJ1-5; clone size: -; D gene: TRBD1; CDR3 protein: CASSLGTGGNQPQHF; CDR3 DNA: TGTGCCAGCAGTTTGGGGACAGGTGGTAATCAGCCCCAGCATTTT
V gene: TRBV9; J gene: TRBJ1-1; clone size: -; D gene: -; CDR3 protein: CASSDGVNTEAFF; CDR3 DNA: TGTGCCAGCAGCGATGGAGTAAACACTGAAGCTTTCTTT
V gene: TRBV11-2; J gene: TRBJ2-5; clone size: -; D gene: TRBD2; CDR3 protein: CASSSGLVNQETQYF; CDR3 DNA: TGTGCCAGCAGTTCCGGACTAGTCAACCAAGAGACCCAGTACTTC
V gene: TRBV15; J gene: TRBJ1-2; clone size: -; D gene: -; CDR3 protein: CATSSEGRDIGYGYTF; CDR3 DNA: TGTGCCACCAGCAGCGAGGGCCGGGACATAGGCTATGGCTACACCTTC
V gene: TRBV6-1; J gene: TRBJ2-7; clone size: -; D gene: -; CDR3 protein: CASFDAGFIYEQYF; CDR3 DNA: TGTGCCAGCTTCGATGCAGGGTTCATCTACGAGCAGTACTTC
V gene: TRBV10-2; J gene: TRBJ2-3; clone size: -; D gene: TRBD2; CDR3 protein: CASSERGTDTQYF; CDR3 DNA: TGCGCCAGCAGCGAGCGGGGGACAGATACGCAGTATTTT
V gene: TRBV9; J gene: TRBJ1-2; clone size: once; D gene: TRBD1; CDR3 protein: CASSEGQAAGGYTF; CDR3 DNA: TGTGCCAGCAGCGAGGGACAGGCGGCCGGCGGCTACACCTTC
V gene: TRBV6-1; J gene: TRBJ2-1; clone size: -; D gene: -; CDR3 protein: CASRRDYNEQFF; CDR3 DNA: TGTGCCAGCAGGCGGGACTACAATGAGCAGTTCTTC
V gene: TRBV11-2; J gene: TRBJ1-3; clone size: -; D gene: -; CDR3 protein: CASSPPGTGNTIYF; CDR3 DNA: TGTGCCAGCAGCCCGCCAGGGACAGGAAACACCATATATTTT
V gene: TRBV30; J gene: TRBJ2-5; clone size: -; D gene: TRBD1; CDR3 protein: CAWSGGGRETQYF; CDR3 DNA: TGTGCCTGGAGTGGAGGGGGCCGGGAGACCCAGTACTTC
V gene: TRBV16; J gene: TRBJ1-2; clone size: -; D gene: -; CDR3 protein: CASSQSQYGYTF; CDR3 DNA: TGTGCCAGCAGCCAATCACAGTATGGCTACACCTTC
V gene: TRBV27; J gene: TRBJ1-4; clone size: -; D gene: TRBD1; CDR3 protein: CASRQTGKREKLFF; CDR3 DNA: TGTGCCAGCAGACAGACAGGGAAGCGCGAAAAACTGTTTTTT
V gene: TRBV12-2; J gene: TRBJ2-7; clone size: few; D gene: -; CDR3 protein: CASRSEGTGRDEQYF; CDR3 DNA: TGTGCAAGTCGCTCAGAAGGGACAGGGCGTGACGAGCAGTACTTC
V gene: TRBV5-5; J gene: TRBJ2-3; clone size: -; D gene: TRBD2; CDR3 protein: CASSLGTSGFTDTQYF; CDR3 DNA: TGTGCCAGCAGCTTGGGGACTAGCGGCTTCACAGATACGCAGTATTTT
V gene: TRBV5-6; J gene: TRBJ2-3; clone size: -; D gene: -; CDR3 protein: CASSLQGALTDTQYF; CDR3 DNA: TGTGCCAGCAGCTTGCAAGGGGCCTTGACAGATACGCAGTATTTT
V gene: TRBV7-8; J gene: TRBJ2-1; clone size: -; D gene: TRBD1; CDR3 protein: CASSSNRDRSEFF; CDR3 DNA: TGTGCCAGCAGCTCCAACCGGGACAGGAGCGAGTTCTTC
V gene: TRBV5-4; J gene: TRBJ2-5; clone size: -; D gene: -; CDR3 protein: CASSLGGGEETQYF; CDR3 DNA: TGTGCCAGCAGCTTGGGTGGAGGGGAAGAGACCCAGTACTTC
V gene: TRBV6-1; J gene: TRBJ2-2; clone size: -; D gene: -; CDR3 protein: CASSESAGNTGELFF; CDR3 DNA: TGTGCCAGCAGTGAATCTGCCGGGAACACCGGGGAGCTGTTTTTT
V gene: TRBV5-1; J gene: TRBJ2-7; clone size: -; D gene: -; CDR3 protein: CASSLAPFYEQYF; CDR3 DNA: TGCGCCAGCAGCTTGGCCCCGTTCTACGAGCAGTACTTC
V gene: TRBV28; J gene: TRBJ1-2; clone size: once; D gene: TRBD1; CDR3 protein: CASSPGTGGNGYTF; CDR3 DNA: TGTGCCAGCAGCCCGGGGACAGGGGGTAATGGCTACACCTTC
V gene: TRBV11-2; J gene: TRBJ2-7; clone size: -; D gene: TRBD1; CDR3 protein: CASSPDRGSYEQYF; CDR3 DNA: TGTGCCAGCAGCCCGGACAGGGGTTCCTACGAGCAGTACTTC
V gene: TRBV5-1; J gene: TRBJ2-2; clone size: -; D gene: -; CDR3 protein: CASTDEGGLNTGELFF; CDR3 DNA: TGCGCCAGCACCGATGAAGGCGGATTGAACACCGGGGAGCTGTTTTTT
V gene: TRBV15; J gene: TRBJ1-4; clone size: -; D gene: TRBD1; CDR3 protein: CATSREGQGVGEKLFF; CDR3 DNA: TGTGCCACCAGCAGGGAAGGACAGGGAGTCGGTGAAAAACTGTTTTTT
V gene: TRBV23-1; J gene: TRBJ1-5; clone size: -; D gene: -; CDR3 protein: CASSQSGRGIDQPQHF; CDR3 DNA: TGCGCCAGCAGTCAATCGGGGCGAGGCATCGATCAGCCCCAGCATTTT
V gene: TRBV6-5; J gene: TRBJ1-2; clone size: -; D gene: -; CDR3 protein: CASRRGVGDGYTF; CDR3 DNA: TGTGCCAGCAGACGGGGGGTAGGGGATGGCTACACCTTC
V gene: TRBV29-1; J gene: TRBJ2-1; clone size: -; D gene: -; CDR3 protein: CSVEITDYNEQFF; CDR3 DNA: TGCAGCGTTGAGATCACAGACTACAATGAGCAGTTCTTC
V gene: TRBV2; J gene: TRBJ1-6; clone size: -; D gene: TRBD1; CDR3 protein: CASSVPAGGNSPLHF; CDR3 DNA: TGTGCCAGCAGTGTTCCGGCAGGGGGGAATTCACCCCTCCACTTT
V gene: TRBV15; J gene: TRBJ1-2; clone size: -; D gene: TRBD1; CDR3 protein: CATGTGGGYGYTF; CDR3 DNA: TGTGCCACCGGAACAGGGGGCGGGTATGGCTACACCTTC
V gene: TRBV7-2; J gene: TRBJ2-2; clone size: once; D gene: TRBD1; CDR3 protein: CASSLTGTANTGELFF; CDR3 DNA: TGTGCCAGCAGCTTAACTGGGACAGCTAACACCGGGGAGCTGTTTTTT